What follows are 23 T cell receptor beta chains derived from one specimen sequenced in a study of T cells in Graves' hyperthyroidism and ophthalmopathy. What was amplified from RNA transcripts were TCR beta CDR3 regions. Researchers ran a first-round RT-PCR on the TCR CDR3 using the HTBI primer set. TCRdb ran MiXCR on the multiplex PCR reads and lists one entry per CDR3 protein. The sample yields approximately 430,000 distinct CDR3 sequences, 15% to 18% seen once. The sample consisted of blood. The receptors were gathered from a woman between 18 and 29 years old with Graves' hyperthyroidism.

In the case of this clonotype: At one end the junction does not follow the germline gene, possibly because of a read error. The chain joins TRBV7-8 to TRBJ2-3, with D maybe TRBD1 (5 bases). Germline CDR1 SGHVS, CDR2 FQNEAQ. The CDR3 length is 15 residues. The CDR3 spells CASSRVGPATDTQYF. The CDR3 DNA reads TGCGCCAGCAGCCGCGTGGGGCCAGCCACAGATACGCAGTATTTT.

This clonotype showed up many times. This chain links TRBV27 with TRBJ1-2, with D uncertain. This CDR3 contains 14 residues. The V end lost 3 bases, the J end lost 4 bases, and 12 bases lay between the germline ends. The germline CDR1 and CDR2 sequences are MNHEY and SMNVEV (reference sequence). CDR3: CASSFRADSYGYTF. As DNA, the CDR3 is TGTGCCAGCAGTTTTCGGGCAGATTCCTATGGCTACACCTTC.

This clonotype was observed many times. An end of the junction does not agree with germline; a read error may underlie this. The chain recombines TRBV28 with TRBJ1-1; tentative D call: TRBD1 (5 bases). The germline V gene has CDR1 MDHEN and CDR2 SYDVKM. The CDR3 contains 14 residues. The CDR3, as DNA: TGTGCCAGCAGCTTGCCGGGGCGCGGCACTGAGGCTTTCTTT. Translated: CASSLPGRGTEAFF.

This clonotype was found many times. DNA for the CDR3: TGTGCCAGCAGCGGACTAGCGACAGATACGCAGTATTTT. Translated, it gives CASSGLATDTQYF. V gene TRBV6-2 or TRBV6-3 combines with J gene TRBJ2-3; 9 nucleotides align to TRBD2. Germline V gene lookup returns CDR1 MNHEY and CDR2 SVGEGT. The CDR3 runs 13 residues. V shed 6 bases and J 3 bases; nucleotides not matched to a gene: 1.

This clonotype was counted at least ten times. This rearrangement joins TRBV14 to TRBJ2-1; D possibly corresponds to TRBD1 (5 bases). The CDR3 runs 15 residues. V was trimmed by 0 bases and J by 4 bases, leaving 10 bases between them. From germline, CDR1 is SGHDN and CDR2 FVKESK. CDR3 DNA sequence: TGTGCCAGCAGCCAAGATCACAGGTGGTACAATGAGCAGTTCTTC. It codes for CASSQDHRWYNEQFF.

This clonotype was detected only a few times. V gene TRBV12-3 or TRBV12-4 combines with J gene TRBJ1-1, with no clear D. V was shortened by 3 bases and J by 3 bases, with 14 bases between the two germline ends. CDR3 size: 15 residues. CDR3 region: CASSLQIRGYTEAFF. The CDR3 DNA reads TGTGCCAGCAGTTTGCAGATTCGGGGTTACACTGAAGCTTTCTTT.

This clonotype was observed at least ten times. Mismatch with germline at one junction end may stem from a read error. The chain joins TRBV28 to TRBJ2-7; 7 nucleotides match TRBD1. Germline V gene lookup returns CDR1 MDHEN and CDR2 SYDVKM. There are 14 residues in the CDR3. This CDR3 reads CASSDRASSYEQCF. CDR3 DNA: TGTGCCAGCAGTGACAGGGCAAGCTCCTACGAGCAGTGCTTC.

V is TRBV15 and J is TRBJ1-4; 9 bases align to TRBD1. CDR3 size: 15 residues. The V gene end was trimmed by 5 bases and the J gene end by 7 bases; junction bases not matched to a gene: 8. CDR1 LNHNV and CDR2 YYDKDF come from the germline V gene (reference sequence). The CDR3 bases are TGTGCCACCAGCCGGGGGGACAGGGAACTTGAAAAACTGTTTTTT. Encoded protein: CATSRGDRELEKLFF.

Details on this clonotype: This may be a read error: a much more frequent sequence differs by one nucleotide. The chain has TRBV6-2 or TRBV6-3 and TRBJ2-1; D may be TRBD1 or TRBD2 (5 bases each). V dropped 7 bases and J dropped 1 base, with 14 bases sitting between them. The germline gives CDR1 MNHEY, CDR2 SVGEGT. The CDR3 extends over 15 amino acids. The CDR3 DNA reads TGTGCCAGCACTGTCGCTGAGGGGTCCTACAATGAGCAGTTCTTC. Translated, it gives CASTVAEGSYNEQFF.

V and J are TRBV6-5 and TRBJ2-3; possible D gene TRBD2, 6 bases. Trimming removed 2 bases from V and 0 bases from J, with 15 bases in between. Germline V gives CDR1 MNHEY, CDR2 SVGAGI. The CDR3 is 17 residues long. Here the CDR3 reads CASSYDIRGTSTDTQYF. The CDR3 DNA reads TGTGCCAGCAGTTACGACATCCGGGGGACTAGCACAGATACGCAGTATTTT.

The chain couples TRBV5-6 to TRBJ2-3; D not certain. CDR3 length: 17 amino acids. V lost 2 bases to trimming and J lost 3 bases, with 19 bases between them. Germline CDR1 SGHDT, CDR2 YYEEEE. For the CDR3, the DNA is TGTGCCAGCAGCTTTAAGATTAGGGATCTCGGTACAGATACGCAGTATTTT. Amino acids: CASSFKIRDLGTDTQYF.

This clonotype was recorded a few times. V and J are TRBV7-6 and TRBJ2-5; D remains unclear. V shed 6 bases and J shed 4 bases, with 15 bases lying between them. CDR1 is SGHVS, CDR2 FNYEAQ, per germline. This CDR3 is 14 amino acids long. The CDR3 DNA is TGTGCCAGCAGTCCTCTTACAGTTGGAGAGACCCAGTACTTC. This codes for CASSPLTVGETQYF.

This clonotype has a count of ten or more. V and J are TRBV12-3 or TRBV12-4 and TRBJ1-2; maybe TRBD1 (6 bases). The CDR3 is made up of 14 amino acids. V gave up 6 bases and J gave up 6 bases, with 17 bases separating them. In DNA form, the CDR3 reads TGTGCCAGCAGCCCGGGACATCTGGGTAATGGCTACACCTTC. Translating it yields CASSPGHLGNGYTF.

This clonotype was detected ten times or more. The chain uses TRBV20-1 and TRBJ2-3; TRBD2 agrees at 9 bases. The germline V gene has CDR1 DFQATT and CDR2 SNEGSKA (reference sequence). This CDR3 comprises 16 residues. Trimming cost V 0 bases and J 3 bases; bases outside gene matches: 7. The CDR3 bases are TGCAGTGCTAGAGATCGACGCGGGAGGGCTACAGATACGCAGTATTTT. Amino acids: CSARDRRGRATDTQYF.

This clonotype was observed at least ten times. The chain employs TRBV20-1 and TRBJ2-7; 12 nucleotides line up with TRBD2. This CDR3 region has 16 residues. With 3 bases clipped from V and 2 bases from J, the junction kept 8 bases outside the gene matches. The germline CDR1 and CDR2 sequences are DFQATT and SNEGSKA (reference sequence). The CDR3 protein is CSASSLAGGLAYEQYF. CDR3 in DNA: TGCAGTGCTAGCTCACTAGCGGGAGGTTTGGCCTACGAGCAGTACTTC.

The sample holds a few counts of this clonotype. This sequence joins TRBV7-3 and TRBJ2-3; TRBD2 matches at 12 bases. From germline, CDR1 is SGHTA and CDR2 FQGTGA. With 4 bases clipped from V and 0 bases from J, the junction kept 2 bases outside the gene matches. The CDR3 is 16 amino acids. In DNA form, the CDR3 reads TGTGCCAGCAGCTCAGGGACTAGCGGGAGCACAGATACGCAGTATTTT. Translated, it gives CASSSGTSGSTDTQYF.

This clonotype has ten or more counts. The chain recombines TRBV18 with TRBJ2-3, with D tentatively TRBD2 (5 bases). Germline lookup yields CDR1 KGHSH and CDR2 LQKENI. With 4 bases removed from V and 4 bases from J, the gap between germline ends came to 12 bases. The CDR3 length is 14 residues. CDR3 DNA sequence: TGTGCCAGCTCACAGCTAGAGGGAGCAGATACGCAGTATTTT. This translates into CASSQLEGADTQYF.

This clonotype has a count of ten or more. V is TRBV20-1 and J is TRBJ1-3; D is uncertain. Per germline, CDR1 DFQATT and CDR2 SNEGSKA (reference sequence). V lost 5 bases and J lost 1, with 9 bases in between. The length of the CDR3 is 13 residues. CDR3 nucleotide sequence: TGCAGTGCTCGGCGCCCTTCTGGAAACACCATATATTTT. Protein sequence: CSARRPSGNTIYF.

The table lists this clonotype with a few counts. This chain uses TRBV5-1 with TRBJ2-1; 13 nucleotides line up with TRBD2. From germline, CDR1 is SGHRS and CDR2 YFSETQ. V trimming: 0 bases; J trimming: 4 bases; junction bases outside the gene matches: 1. This CDR3 is built from 16 residues. The CDR3 DNA reads TGCGCCAGCAGCTTGGGACTAGCGGGAGGTTACAATGAGCAGTTCTTC. It is translated as CASSLGLAGGYNEQFF.

At least ten counts were recorded for this clonotype. The V gene is TRBV5-1, the J gene TRBJ1-1; D remains ambiguous. Germline assignment: CDR1 SGHRS and CDR2 YFSETQ. The V gene lost 1 base and the J gene lost 5 bases, with 15 bases spanning the gap. This CDR3 has 15 residues. The CDR3 loop reads CASSLTHSRETEAFF. The CDR3 DNA reads TGCGCCAGCAGCTTGACCCACTCGCGGGAAACTGAAGCTTTCTTT. Together with reference TRBV5-1 and TRBJ1-1, the CDR3 gives the full variable domain: KAGVTQTPRYLIKTRGQQVTLSCSPISGHRSVSWYQQTPGQGLQFLFEYFSETQRNKGNFPGRFSGRQFSNSRSEMNVSTLELGDSALYLCASSLTHSRETEAFFGQGTRLTVV.

This clonotype was picked up many times. J is TRBJ2-7 and V is TRBV12-3 or TRBV12-4; D remains ambiguous. The CDR3 covers 15 residues. V was pared by 2 bases and J by 0 bases, with 11 bases between. The DNA of the CDR3 is TGTGCCAGCAGTTTACAAGGACGCCGCTCCTACGAGCAGTACTTC. Amino acid sequence: CASSLQGRRSYEQYF.

This clonotype was counted many times. The chain is built from TRBV20-1 and TRBJ1-3; D is ambiguous. Germline V gives CDR1 DFQATT, CDR2 SNEGSKA (reference sequence). Trimming took off 5 bases at V and 2 bases at J, with 13 bases between the two ends. CDR3 length equals 14 residues. Here the CDR3 DNA reads TGCAGTGCTGTACAGCAGAGGGCTGGAAACACCATATATTTT. This encodes CSAVQQRAGNTIYF.

This clonotype came up many times. The chain carries TRBV4-1 and TRBJ2-5, with 10 nucleotides matching TRBD2. Trimming removed 1 base from V and 7 bases from J; junction bases left unmatched: 9. The germline CDR1 and CDR2 sequences are MGHRA and YSYEKL. The CDR3 extends over 16 amino acids. In DNA, the CDR3 is TGCGCCAGCAGCCAAGTTGCTACAGCGGGAGGGGGGACCCAGTACTTC. Amino acid sequence: CASSQVATAGGGTQYF.